This is a list of T cell receptor beta chains from one sample in a study of blood T cell repertoires in COVID-19. Only in-frame clones appear in the TCRdb table, and some are missing; sequencing was by immunoSEQ multiplex PCR. There are a few hundred thousand clones in the sample; around 88% occur only once, and about 1.2% lies in the top ten. The sequenced sample consisted of peripheral blood. These receptors were taken from a woman aged 50 to 60 with acute or convalescent COVID-19. The CDR3 runs from the conserved cysteine through the conserved F or W. Fields, in order: V gene, J gene, CDR3 length, D gene, clone size, CDR3 protein, CDR3 DNA. D genes are given only for firm matches. Not all rows give a size; the values are once, few, many and, for expanded clones, a class.

V: TRBV5-1
J: TRBJ1-5
length: 16
D: NA
size: NA
CDR3: CASSYGEGRDNQPQHF
DNA: TGCGCCAGCTCATACGGGGAAGGAAGGGACAATCAGCCCCAGCATTTT

V: TRBV7-3
J: TRBJ2-7
length: 15
D: TRBD1
size: NA
CDR3: CASSLGQGQSYEQYF
DNA: TGTGCCAGCTCTCTAGGACAGGGCCAATCCTACGAGCAGTACTTC

V: TRBV2
J: TRBJ1-1
length: 15
D: NA
size: NA
CDR3: CASSVATVRNTEAFF
DNA: TGTGCCAGCAGTGTCGCGACAGTTAGGAACACTGAAGCTTTCTTT

V: TRBV5-1
J: TRBJ1-1
length: 15
D: NA
size: NA
CDR3: CASSLGSGETTEAFF
DNA: TGCGCCAGCAGCTTGGGGTCGGGGGAAACTACTGAAGCTTTCTTT

V: TRBV6-4
J: TRBJ1-2
length: 13
D: NA
size: NA
CDR3: CASSDGRVGGYTF
DNA: TGTGCCAGCAGTGACGGCAGGGTGGGTGGCTACACCTTC

V: TRBV19
J: TRBJ2-1
length: 13
D: NA
size: NA
CDR3: CASSIGLGNEQFF
DNA: TGTGCCAGTAGTATAGGACTAGGGAATGAGCAGTTCTTC

V: TRBV30
J: TRBJ1-1
length: 15
D: NA
size: once
CDR3: CAWSAPDRENTEAFF
DNA: TGTGCCTGGAGTGCCCCTGACAGAGAGAACACTGAAGCTTTCTTT

V: TRBV10-2
J: TRBJ2-1
length: 13
D: NA
size: NA
CDR3: CASSREQGYEQFF
DNA: TGCGCCAGCAGTAGAGAACAGGGCTATGAGCAGTTCTTC

V: TRBV6-1
J: TRBJ2-3
length: 13
D: NA
size: NA
CDR3: CASSESLVGTQYF
DNA: TGTGCCAGCAGTGAAAGTCTAGTAGGTACGCAGTATTTT

V: TRBV19
J: TRBJ2-1
length: 17
D: TRBD2
size: NA
CDR3: CASSIVGASGTYNEQFF
DNA: TGTGCCAGTAGTATAGTTGGGGCTAGCGGGACTTACAATGAGCAGTTCTTC

V: TRBV25-1
J: TRBJ2-7
length: 18
D: TRBD1
size: NA
CDR3: CASSALGSRTGSSYEQYF
DNA: TGTGCCAGCAGTGCACTTGGGAGTCGGACAGGGAGCTCCTACGAGCAGTACTTC

V: TRBV3-1/TRBV3-2
J: TRBJ2-2
length: 16
D: NA
size: NA
CDR3: CASSPQTGSNTGELFF
DNA: TGTGCCAGCAGCCCTCAGACAGGTTCGAACACCGGGGAGCTGTTTTTT

V: TRBV10-3
J: TRBJ1-4
length: 16
D: NA
size: NA
CDR3: CAISERVPDSNEKLFF
DNA: TGTGCCATCAGTGAGCGGGTCCCTGACTCTAATGAAAAACTGTTTTTT

V: TRBV1
J: TRBJ2-1
length: 14
D: NA
size: once
CDR3: CTSSQRLSYNEQFF
DNA: TGCACCAGCAGCCAGAGACTTTCCTACAATGAGCAGTTCTTC

V: TRBV7-9
J: TRBJ2-5
length: 15
D: TRBD2
size: NA
CDR3: CASSATPLAGETQYF
DNA: TGTGCCAGCAGCGCTACTCCACTAGCGGGAGAGACCCAGTACTTC

V: TRBV6-5
J: TRBJ1-6
length: 15
D: TRBD1
size: NA
CDR3: CASSGHGTGVRPLHF
DNA: TGTGCCAGCAGCGGACACGGGACAGGGGTTAGACCCCTCCACTTT

V: TRBV5-1
J: TRBJ2-3
length: 14
D: NA
size: NA
CDR3: CASSQMAGSDTQYF
DNA: TGCGCCAGCAGCCAAATGGCAGGGTCGGATACGCAGTATTTT

V: TRBV6-6
J: TRBJ2-7
length: 15
D: NA
size: NA
CDR3: CASGATDLTSYEQYF
DNA: TGTGCCAGCGGGGCCACAGACTTGACCTCCTACGAGCAGTACTTC

V: TRBV30
J: TRBJ2-6
length: 14
D: NA
size: NA
CDR3: CAWTKFSGANVLTF
DNA: TGTGCCTGGACTAAGTTCTCTGGGGCCAACGTCCTGACTTTC

V: TRBV5-1
J: TRBJ1-2
length: 17
D: NA
size: NA
CDR3: CASSPDTGGVPNYGYTF
DNA: TGCGCCAGCAGCCCCGATACAGGCGGCGTACCTAACTATGGCTACACCTTC

V: TRBV7-2
J: TRBJ1-1
length: 15
D: NA
size: once
CDR3: CASSPNGRRDTEAFF
DNA: TGTGCCAGCAGTCCCAATGGTCGGAGGGACACTGAAGCTTTCTTT

V: TRBV6-1
J: TRBJ2-5
length: 16
D: NA
size: NA
CDR3: CASSEVSGGAGETQYF
DNA: TGTGCCAGCAGTGAAGTTTCGGGGGGCGCGGGGGAGACCCAGTACTTC

V: TRBV5-6
J: TRBJ1-3
length: 16
D: NA
size: few
CDR3: CASSLALGQGGNTIYF
DNA: TGTGCCAGCAGCTTGGCCCTAGGACAAGGGGGAAACACCATATATTTT

V: TRBV6-5
J: TRBJ1-2
length: 14
D: NA
size: NA
CDR3: CASSPTALNYGYTF
DNA: TGTGCCAGCAGTCCGACTGCGCTTAACTATGGCTACACCTTC

V: TRBV15
J: TRBJ1-4
length: 16
D: NA
size: NA
CDR3: CATSRDDGYRREKLFF
DNA: TGTGCCACCAGCAGAGATGACGGGTATCGTCGGGAAAAACTGTTTTTT

V: TRBV2
J: TRBJ2-7
length: 15
D: NA
size: NA
CDR3: CASSRTDPSVGEQYF
DNA: TGTGCCAGCAGTAGGACAGATCCGTCAGTTGGCGAGCAGTACTTC

V: TRBV3-1/TRBV3-2
J: TRBJ1-6
length: 16
D: NA
size: once
CDR3: CASSRDSSSYNSPLHF
DNA: TGTGCCAGCAGCCGTGACAGCAGCTCCTATAATTCACCCCTCCACTTT